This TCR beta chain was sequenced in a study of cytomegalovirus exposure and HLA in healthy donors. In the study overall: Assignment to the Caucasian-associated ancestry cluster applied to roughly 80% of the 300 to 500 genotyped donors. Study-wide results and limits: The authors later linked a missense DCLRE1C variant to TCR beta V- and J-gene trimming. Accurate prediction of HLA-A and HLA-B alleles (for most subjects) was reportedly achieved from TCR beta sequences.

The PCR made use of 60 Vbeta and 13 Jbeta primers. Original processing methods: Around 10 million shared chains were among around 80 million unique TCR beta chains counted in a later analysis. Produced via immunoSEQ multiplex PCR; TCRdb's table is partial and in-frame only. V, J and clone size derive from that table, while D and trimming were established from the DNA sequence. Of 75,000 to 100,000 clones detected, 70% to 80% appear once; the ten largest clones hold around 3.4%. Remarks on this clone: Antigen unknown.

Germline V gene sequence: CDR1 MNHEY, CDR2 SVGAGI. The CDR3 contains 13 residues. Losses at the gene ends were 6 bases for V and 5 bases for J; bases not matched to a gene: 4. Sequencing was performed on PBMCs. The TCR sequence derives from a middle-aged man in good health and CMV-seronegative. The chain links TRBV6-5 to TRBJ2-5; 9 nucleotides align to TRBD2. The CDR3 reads CASRSSGVETQYF. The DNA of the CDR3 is TGTGCCAGCAGATCTAGCGGGGTGGAGACCCAGTACTTC.